Included here is one TCR beta chain sequence, with context. This specimen comes from a study of blood T cell repertoires in COVID-19. Study in general: The study drew acute and convalescent COVID-19 samples from the United States, Italy and Spain.

In the original analysis: Scientists estimated how many nucleated cells there were by amplifying reference gene primers. TCRdb's table, derived via immunoSEQ multiplex PCR, lists solely in-frame clones and lacks some. D and trimming were read from the DNA, whereas the V and J calls and clone size are those reported in that table. The profile shows about 190,000 clones, approximately 79% of them singletons. This CDR3 has 12 amino acids. CDR1 and CDR2 (germline): KGHDR, SFDVKD. Trimming removed 1 base from V and 6 bases from J, with 2 bases in between. The rearrangement uses TRBV24-1 and TRBJ1-4; no firm D call. This receptor was identified in a man younger than 40 with active or convalescent COVID-19. The sample consisted of peripheral blood. The CDR3 nucleotides read TGTGCCACCAGTGATTTCGATGAAAAACTGTTTTTT. It specifies CATSDFDEKLFF.